This TCR beta chain was sequenced in a study of shared clonotypes between healthy human individuals. Study-level information: Ranging from 18 to 49 in age, donors were a couple of women and three men.

Produced via immunoSEQ multiplex PCR; TCRdb's table is partial and in-frame only. Of roughly 700,000 clones in the sample, approximately 79% were seen once. The ends lost 3 bases at V and 6 bases at J; junction bases unmatched: 9. Germline V gene data show CDR1 as SGHRS and CDR2 as YFSETQ. The CDR3 totals 15 residues. Sequences were obtained from memory CD4+ T cells sorted from blood. Subset defined: CD45RA-negative fraction. This receptor was taken from a woman in her thirties in good health. The chain uses TRBV5-1 and TRBJ2-5, with 9 bases aligning to TRBD1. This CDR3 reads CASSSGTGLGKTQYF. Here the CDR3 DNA reads TGCGCCAGCAGCTCCGGGACAGGGCTGGGTAAGACCCAGTACTTC.